This T cell receptor (beta chain) appears in the sequencing data of a study of T cells in Graves' hyperthyroidism and ophthalmopathy. CDR1 and CDR2 from the germline V gene are SGHAT and FQNNGV. V gave up 5 bases and J gave up 5 bases; unmatched junction bases: 6. This CDR3 is 15 amino acids long. The CDR3 regions of TCR beta were amplified from RNA transcripts. The TCR CDR3 was amplified in a first-round RT-PCR using the HTBI primer set. TCRdb re-called the multiplex PCR reads through MiXCR, storing one row per CDR3 protein. The sample carries a few hundred thousand distinct CDR3 sequences, under 60% recorded once. This clonotype was observed at least ten times. Its cognate antigen is unknown. Those with hyperthyroidism were 18 to 65 years old, newly diagnosed, and ill for under 2 months. Study outcomes and limitations: Expanded thyroid clonotypes (above 0.001) were mostly also found in blood.

The receptor was isolated from a woman aged 18-29 years with Graves' hyperthyroidism. This sequence joins TRBV11-2 and TRBJ2-2; 9 nucleotides line up with TRBD1. Sequenced material: peripheral blood or thyroid tissue (not recorded which). CDR3 in DNA: TGTGCCAGCAGCACGACACAGGGGGCGACCGGGGAGCTGTTTTTT. It is translated as CASSTTQGATGELFF.